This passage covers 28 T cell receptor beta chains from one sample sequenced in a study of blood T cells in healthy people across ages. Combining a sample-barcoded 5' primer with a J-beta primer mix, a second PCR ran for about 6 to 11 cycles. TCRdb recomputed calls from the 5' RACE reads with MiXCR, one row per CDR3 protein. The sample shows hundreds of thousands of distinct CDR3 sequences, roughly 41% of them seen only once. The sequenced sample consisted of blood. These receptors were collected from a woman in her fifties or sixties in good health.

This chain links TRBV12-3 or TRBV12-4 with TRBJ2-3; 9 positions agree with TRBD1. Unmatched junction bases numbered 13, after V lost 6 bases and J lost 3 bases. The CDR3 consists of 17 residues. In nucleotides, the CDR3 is TGTGCCAGCAGCCACGCCCGGGGGACAGGGCTTACAGATACGCAGTATTTT. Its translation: CASSHARGTGLTDTQYF.

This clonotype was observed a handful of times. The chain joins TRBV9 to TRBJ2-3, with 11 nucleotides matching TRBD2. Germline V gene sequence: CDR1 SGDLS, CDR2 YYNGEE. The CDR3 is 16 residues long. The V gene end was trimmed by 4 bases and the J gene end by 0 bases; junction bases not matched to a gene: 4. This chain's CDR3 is CASSPLAGGSTDTQYF. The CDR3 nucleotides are TGTGCCAGCAGCCCCCTAGCGGGGGGTAGCACAGATACGCAGTATTTT.

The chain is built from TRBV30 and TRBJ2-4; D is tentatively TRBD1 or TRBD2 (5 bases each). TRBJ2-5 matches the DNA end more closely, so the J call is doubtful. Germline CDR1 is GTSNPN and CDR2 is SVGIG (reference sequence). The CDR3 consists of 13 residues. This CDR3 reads CAWSGRPLETQYF. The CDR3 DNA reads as TGTGCCTGGTCGGGACGCCCTCTGGAGACCCAGTACTTC.

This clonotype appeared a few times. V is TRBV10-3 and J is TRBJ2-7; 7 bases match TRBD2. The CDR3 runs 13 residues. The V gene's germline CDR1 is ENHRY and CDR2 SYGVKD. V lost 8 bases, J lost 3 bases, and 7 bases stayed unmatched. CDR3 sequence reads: CAIHGGEIYEQYF. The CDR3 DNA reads TGTGCCATCCATGGGGGGGAGATCTACGAGCAGTACTTC.

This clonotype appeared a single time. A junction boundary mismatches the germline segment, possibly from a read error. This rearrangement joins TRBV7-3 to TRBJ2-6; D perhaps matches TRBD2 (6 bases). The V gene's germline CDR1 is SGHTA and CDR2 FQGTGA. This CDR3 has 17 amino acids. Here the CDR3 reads CASSYPGLRPGTNVLTF. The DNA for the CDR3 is TGTGCCAGCAGTTACCCGGGACTCCGTCCTGGGACCAACGTCCTGACTTTC.

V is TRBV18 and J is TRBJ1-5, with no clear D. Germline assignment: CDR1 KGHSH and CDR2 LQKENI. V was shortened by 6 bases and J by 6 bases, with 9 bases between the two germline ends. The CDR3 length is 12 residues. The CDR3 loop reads CASSVMGQPQHF. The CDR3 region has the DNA TGTGCCAGCTCCGTTATGGGTCAGCCCCAGCATTTT.

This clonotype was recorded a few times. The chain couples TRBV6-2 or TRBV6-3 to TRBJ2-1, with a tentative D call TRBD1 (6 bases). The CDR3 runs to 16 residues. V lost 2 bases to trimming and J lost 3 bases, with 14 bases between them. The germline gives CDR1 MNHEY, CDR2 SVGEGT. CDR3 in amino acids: CASSYEEDRFYNEQFF. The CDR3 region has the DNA TGTGCCAGCAGTTACGAAGAGGACAGATTCTACAATGAGCAGTTCTTC.

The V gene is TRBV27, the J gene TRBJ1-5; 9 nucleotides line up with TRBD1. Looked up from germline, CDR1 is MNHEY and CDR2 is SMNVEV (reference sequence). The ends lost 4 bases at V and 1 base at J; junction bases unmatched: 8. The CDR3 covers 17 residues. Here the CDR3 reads CASSSITGGASNQPQHF. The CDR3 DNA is TGTGCCAGCAGTTCTATAACAGGGGGCGCGAGCAATCAGCCCCAGCATTTT.

The CDR3 sequence is CASGRENYNEQFF. In DNA, the CDR3 is TGTGCCAGCGGGAGGGAAAACTACAATGAGCAGTTCTTC. This chain uses TRBV6-2 or TRBV6-3 with TRBJ2-1; TRBD2 agrees at 7 bases. J was trimmed by 3 bases and V by 8 bases; bases with no gene match: 4. Germline CDR1 is MNHEY and CDR2 is SVGEGT. The CDR3 runs to 13 residues.

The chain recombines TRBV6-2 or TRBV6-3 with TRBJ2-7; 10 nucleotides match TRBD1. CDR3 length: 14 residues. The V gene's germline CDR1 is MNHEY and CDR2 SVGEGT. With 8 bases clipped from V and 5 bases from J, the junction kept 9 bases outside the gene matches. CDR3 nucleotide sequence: TGTGCCAGCGTCTTCGCCGGGACAGGGGACGAGCAGTACTTC. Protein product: CASVFAGTGDEQYF.

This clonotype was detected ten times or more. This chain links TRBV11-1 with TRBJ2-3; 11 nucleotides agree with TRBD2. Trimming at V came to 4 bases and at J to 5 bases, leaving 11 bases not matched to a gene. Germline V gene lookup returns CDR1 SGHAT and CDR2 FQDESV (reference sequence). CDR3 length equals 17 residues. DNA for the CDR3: TGTGCCAGCAGCTCTAATAGCGGGAGGGCCGACGGAGATACGCAGTATTTT. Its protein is CASSSNSGRADGDTQYF.

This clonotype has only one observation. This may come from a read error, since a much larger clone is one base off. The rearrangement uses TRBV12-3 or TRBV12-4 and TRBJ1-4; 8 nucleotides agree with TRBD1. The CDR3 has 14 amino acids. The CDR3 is CASSGTGVLEKPFF. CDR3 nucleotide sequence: TGTGCCAGCAGTGGGACAGGCGTGTTGGAAAAACCGTTTTTT.

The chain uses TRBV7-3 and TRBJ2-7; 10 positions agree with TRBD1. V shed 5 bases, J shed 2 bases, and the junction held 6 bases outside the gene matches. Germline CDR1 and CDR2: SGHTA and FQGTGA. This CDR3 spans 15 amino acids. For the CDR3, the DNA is TGTGCCAGCAGCCTAGAGGGACAGGGGCCCTACGAGCAGTACTTC. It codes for CASSLEGQGPYEQYF.

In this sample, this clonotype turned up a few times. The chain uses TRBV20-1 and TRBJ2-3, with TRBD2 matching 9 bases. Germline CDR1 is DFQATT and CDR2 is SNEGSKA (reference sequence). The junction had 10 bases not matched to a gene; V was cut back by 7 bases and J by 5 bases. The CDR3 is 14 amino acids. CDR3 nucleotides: TGCAGTGGCGGGAGGGGACTGGAAAAAGATACGCAGTATTTT. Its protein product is CSGGRGLEKDTQYF.

Written as DNA, the CDR3 is TGTGCCAGCATACAACACGATGAGCAGTACTTC. As protein: CASIQHDEQYF. The rearrangement joins TRBV12-3 or TRBV12-4 to TRBJ2-7; no reliable D call. V dropped 7 bases and J dropped 7 bases, with 11 bases sitting between them. The CDR3 totals 11 residues.

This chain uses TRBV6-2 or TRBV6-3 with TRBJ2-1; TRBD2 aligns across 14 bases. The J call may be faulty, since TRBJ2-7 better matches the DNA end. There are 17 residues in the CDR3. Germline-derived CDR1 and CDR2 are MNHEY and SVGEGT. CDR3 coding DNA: TGTGCCAGCAGCATCGGACTAGCGGGAGGAACCTACAATGAGCAGTACTTC. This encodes CASSIGLAGGTYNEQYF.

DNA for the CDR3: TGTGCCAGTAGTATAGTTAAGCAACGTGAGCAGTTCTTC. This gives the protein CASSIVKQREQFF. This chain links TRBV19 with TRBJ2-1; D ambiguous. Germline CDR1 is LNHDA and CDR2 is SQIVND (reference sequence). The length of the CDR3 is 13 residues. With 1 base removed from V and 9 bases from J, the gap between germline ends came to 10 bases.

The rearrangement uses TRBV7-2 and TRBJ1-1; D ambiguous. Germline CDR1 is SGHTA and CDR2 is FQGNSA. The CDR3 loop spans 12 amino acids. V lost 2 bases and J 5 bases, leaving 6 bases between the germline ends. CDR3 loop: CASSLIRTEAFF. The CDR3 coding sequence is TGTGCCAGCAGCTTAATACGAACTGAAGCTTTCTTT.

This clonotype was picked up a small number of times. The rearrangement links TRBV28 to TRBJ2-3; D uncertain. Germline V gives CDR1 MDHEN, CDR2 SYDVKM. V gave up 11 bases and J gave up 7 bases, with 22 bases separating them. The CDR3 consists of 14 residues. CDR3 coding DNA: TGTGCCGGCCACCGATCGAGGTTTGTTCATACGCAGTATTTT. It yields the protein CAGHRSRFVHTQYF.

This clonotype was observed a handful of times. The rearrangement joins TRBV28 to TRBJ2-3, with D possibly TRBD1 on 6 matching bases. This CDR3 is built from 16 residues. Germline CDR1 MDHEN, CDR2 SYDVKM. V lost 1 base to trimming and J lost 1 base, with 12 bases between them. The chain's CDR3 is CASSLSGTRGTDTQYF. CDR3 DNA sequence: TGTGCCAGCAGTTTATCAGGGACAAGGGGCACAGATACGCAGTATTTT.

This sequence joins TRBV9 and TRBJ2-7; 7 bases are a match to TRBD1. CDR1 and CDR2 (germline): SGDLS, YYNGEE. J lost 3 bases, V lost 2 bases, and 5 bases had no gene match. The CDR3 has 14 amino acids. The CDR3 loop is CASSVGRDSYEQYF. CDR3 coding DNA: TGTGCCAGCAGCGTCGGCAGGGACAGCTACGAGCAGTACTTC.

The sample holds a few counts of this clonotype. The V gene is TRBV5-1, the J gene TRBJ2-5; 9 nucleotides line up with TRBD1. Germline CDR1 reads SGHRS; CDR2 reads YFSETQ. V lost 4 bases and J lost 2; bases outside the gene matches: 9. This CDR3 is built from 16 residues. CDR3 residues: CASSAAGTGLQETQYF. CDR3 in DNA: TGCGCCAGCAGCGCAGCCGGGACAGGGCTTCAAGAGACCCAGTACTTC.

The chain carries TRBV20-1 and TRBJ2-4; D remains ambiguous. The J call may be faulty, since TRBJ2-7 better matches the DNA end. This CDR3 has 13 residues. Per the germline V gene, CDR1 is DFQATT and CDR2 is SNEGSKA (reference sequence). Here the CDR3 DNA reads TGCAGTGCTAGAGATACACAGCTGAACGAGCAGTACTTC. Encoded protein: CSARDTQLNEQYF.

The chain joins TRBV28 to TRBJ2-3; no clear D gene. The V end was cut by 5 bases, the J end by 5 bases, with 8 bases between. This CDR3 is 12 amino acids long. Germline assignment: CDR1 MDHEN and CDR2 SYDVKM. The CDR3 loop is CASSPPRDTQYF. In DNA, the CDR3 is TGTGCCAGCAGTCCCCCGAGAGATACGCAGTATTTT.

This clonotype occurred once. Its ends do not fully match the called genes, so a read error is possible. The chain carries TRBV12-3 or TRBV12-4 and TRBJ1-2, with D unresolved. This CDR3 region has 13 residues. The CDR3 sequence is CASSFQANYGYTF. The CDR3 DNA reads TGTGCCAGCAGTTTTCAAGCTAACTATGGCTACACCTTT.

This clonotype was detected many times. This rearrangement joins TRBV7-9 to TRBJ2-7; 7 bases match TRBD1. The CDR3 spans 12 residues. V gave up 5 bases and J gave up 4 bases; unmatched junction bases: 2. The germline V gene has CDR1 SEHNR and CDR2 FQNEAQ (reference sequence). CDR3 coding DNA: TGTGCCAGCAGCCAACAGGGGTACGAGCAGTACTTC. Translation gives CASSQQGYEQYF.

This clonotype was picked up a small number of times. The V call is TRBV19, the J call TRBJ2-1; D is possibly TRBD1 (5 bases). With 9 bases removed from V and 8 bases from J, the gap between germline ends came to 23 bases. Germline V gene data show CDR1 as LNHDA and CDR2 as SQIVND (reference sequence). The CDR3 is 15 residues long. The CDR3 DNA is TGTGCCAGCGAACGACCTGGGGCCCCTATTGATGAGCAGTTCTTC. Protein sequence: CASERPGAPIDEQFF.

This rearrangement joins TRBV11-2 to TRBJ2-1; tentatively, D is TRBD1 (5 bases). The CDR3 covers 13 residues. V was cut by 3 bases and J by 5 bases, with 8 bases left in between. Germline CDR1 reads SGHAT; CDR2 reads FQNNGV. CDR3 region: CASSFSQDNEQFF. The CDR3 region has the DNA TGTGCCAGCAGCTTCTCACAGGACAATGAGCAGTTCTTC.